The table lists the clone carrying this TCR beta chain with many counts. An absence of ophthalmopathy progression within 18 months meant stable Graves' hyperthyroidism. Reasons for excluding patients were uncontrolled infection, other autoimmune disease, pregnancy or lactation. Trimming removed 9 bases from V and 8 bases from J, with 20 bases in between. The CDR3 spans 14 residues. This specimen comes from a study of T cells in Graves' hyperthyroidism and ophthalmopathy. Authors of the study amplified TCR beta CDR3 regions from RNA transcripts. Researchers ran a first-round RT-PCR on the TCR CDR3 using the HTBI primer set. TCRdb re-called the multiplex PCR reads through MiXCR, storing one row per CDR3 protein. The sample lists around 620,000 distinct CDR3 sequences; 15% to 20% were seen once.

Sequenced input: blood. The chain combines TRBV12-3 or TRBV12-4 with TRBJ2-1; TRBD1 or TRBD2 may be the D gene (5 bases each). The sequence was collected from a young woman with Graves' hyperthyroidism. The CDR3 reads CASTTPNRGDEQFF. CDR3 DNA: TGTGCCAGTACTACACCCAATCGGGGCGATGAGCAGTTCTTC.